This T cell receptor beta chain came from a study of cytomegalovirus exposure and HLA in healthy donors. The CDR3 has 15 amino acids. CDR1 and CDR2 (germline): MNHEY, SMNVEV (reference sequence). V lost 2 bases, J lost 4 bases, and 14 bases lay in between. Vbeta (60) and Jbeta (13) primers were used in the PCR. Some clones are missing from TCRdb's copy, which holds only in-frame ones; the method was immunoSEQ multiplex PCR. This sample has about 190,000 clones, with 75% to 90% found just once. The source of this sequence is a man aged 25-40 years in good health and CMV-seronegative. What was sequenced was PBMCs. The chain joins TRBV27 to TRBJ2-5; D is perhaps TRBD2 (5 bases). The CDR3 DNA reads as TGTGCCAGCAGTTTAACAATCGGGGTAATAGAGACCCAGTACTTC. It specifies CASSLTIGVIETQYF.